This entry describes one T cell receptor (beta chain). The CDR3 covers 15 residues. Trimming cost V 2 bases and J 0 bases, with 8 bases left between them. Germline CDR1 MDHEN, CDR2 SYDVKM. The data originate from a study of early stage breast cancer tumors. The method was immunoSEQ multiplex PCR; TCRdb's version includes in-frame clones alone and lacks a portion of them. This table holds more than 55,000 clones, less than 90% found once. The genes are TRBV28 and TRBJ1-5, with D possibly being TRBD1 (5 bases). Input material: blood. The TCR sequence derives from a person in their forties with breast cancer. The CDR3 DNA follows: TGTGCCAGCAGTTTAGGCGGGGCTAGCAATCAGCCCCAGCATTTT. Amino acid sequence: CASSLGGASNQPQHF.